This T cell receptor beta chain was sequenced in a study of shared clonotypes between healthy human individuals. Per the germline V gene, CDR1 is SGDLS and CDR2 is YYNGEE. V trimming: 6 bases; J trimming: 9 bases; junction bases outside the gene matches: 9. The CDR3 consists of 15 residues. Assay used: immunoSEQ multiplex PCR; TCRdb lists only in-frame clones, some missing. The profile shows 1,400,000 or so clones, about 98.5% of them singletons. Notes on this clone: As yet, its antigen is unknown.

It was into CD45RA+ naive and CD45RA-negative memory subsets that the CD4+ cells were split. Overall study results and limits: Among four donors, roughly 5% of naive CD4 clonotypes were found in common. Among donors, the sharing of clonotypes was expected to be influenced by sequencing depth.

Material for sequencing was naive CD4+ T cells sorted from blood. Noted subset: CD45RA+ positively selected. The rearrangement uses TRBV9 and TRBJ2-1; TRBD2 matches at 13 bases. This TCR was sampled from a man aged 30 to 39 in good health. CDR3 loop: CASTLGTSGNPEQFF. The CDR3 DNA reads TGTGCCAGCACCCTAGGGACTAGCGGGAATCCTGAGCAGTTCTTC.